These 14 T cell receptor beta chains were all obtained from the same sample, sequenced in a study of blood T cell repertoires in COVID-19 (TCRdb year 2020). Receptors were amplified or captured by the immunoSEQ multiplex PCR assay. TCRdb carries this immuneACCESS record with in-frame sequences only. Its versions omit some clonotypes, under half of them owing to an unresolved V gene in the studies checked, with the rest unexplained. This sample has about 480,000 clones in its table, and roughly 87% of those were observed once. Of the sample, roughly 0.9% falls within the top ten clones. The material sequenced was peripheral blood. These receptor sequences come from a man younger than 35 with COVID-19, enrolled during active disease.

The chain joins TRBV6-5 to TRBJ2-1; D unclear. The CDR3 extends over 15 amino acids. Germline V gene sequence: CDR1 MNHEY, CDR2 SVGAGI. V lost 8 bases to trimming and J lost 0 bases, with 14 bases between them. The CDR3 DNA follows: TGTGCCAGCGCAGGTGAGATTGGCTCCTACAATGAGCAGTTCTTC. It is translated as CASAGEIGSYNEQFF.

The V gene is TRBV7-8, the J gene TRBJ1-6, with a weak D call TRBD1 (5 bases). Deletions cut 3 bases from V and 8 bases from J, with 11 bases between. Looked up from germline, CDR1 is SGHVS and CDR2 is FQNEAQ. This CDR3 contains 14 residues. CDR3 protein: CASSFGGRDSPLHF. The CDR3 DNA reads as TGTGCCAGCAGCTTCGGGGGAAGAGATTCACCCCTCCACTTT.

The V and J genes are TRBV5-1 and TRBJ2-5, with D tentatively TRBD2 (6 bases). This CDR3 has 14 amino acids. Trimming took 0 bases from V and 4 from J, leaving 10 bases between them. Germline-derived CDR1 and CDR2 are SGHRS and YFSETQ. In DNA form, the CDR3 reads TGCGCCAGCAGCTTGGTGGTGGGAGGAGAGACCCAGTACTTC. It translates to CASSLVVGGETQYF.

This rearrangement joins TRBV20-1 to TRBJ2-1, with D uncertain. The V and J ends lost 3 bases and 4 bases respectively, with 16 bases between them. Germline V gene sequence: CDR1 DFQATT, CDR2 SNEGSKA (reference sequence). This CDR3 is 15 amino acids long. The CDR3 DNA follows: TGCAGTGCTAGTCCCGACTCCGTGGGTTACAATGAGCAGTTCTTC. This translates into CSASPDSVGYNEQFF.

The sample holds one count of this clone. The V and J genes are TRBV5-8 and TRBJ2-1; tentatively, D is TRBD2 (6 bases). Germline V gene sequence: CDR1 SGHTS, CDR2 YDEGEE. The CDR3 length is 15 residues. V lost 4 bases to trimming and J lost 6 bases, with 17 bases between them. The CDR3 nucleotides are TGTGCCAGCAGCCCCGCGAGTCGGAGGGCCAATGAGCAGTTCTTC. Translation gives CASSPASRRANEQFF.

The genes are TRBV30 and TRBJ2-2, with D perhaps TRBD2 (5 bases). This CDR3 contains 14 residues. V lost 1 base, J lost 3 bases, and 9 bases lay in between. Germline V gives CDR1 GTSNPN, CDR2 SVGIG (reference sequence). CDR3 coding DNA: TGTGCCTGGAGTGGTCAGCGGCACACCGGGGAGCTGTTTTTT. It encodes CAWSGQRHTGELFF.

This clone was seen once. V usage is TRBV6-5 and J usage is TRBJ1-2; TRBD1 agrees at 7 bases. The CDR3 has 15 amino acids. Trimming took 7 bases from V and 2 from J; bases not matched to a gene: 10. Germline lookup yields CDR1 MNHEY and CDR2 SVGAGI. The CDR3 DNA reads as TGTGCCAGCACCCCAGACAGGGTCGGGAACTATGGCTACACCTTC. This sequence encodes CASTPDRVGNYGYTF.

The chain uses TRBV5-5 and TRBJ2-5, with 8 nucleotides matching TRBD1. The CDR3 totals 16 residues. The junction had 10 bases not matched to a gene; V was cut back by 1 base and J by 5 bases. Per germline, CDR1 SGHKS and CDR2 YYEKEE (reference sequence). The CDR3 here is CASSLSQGAFGETQYF. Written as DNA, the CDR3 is TGTGCCAGCAGCTTGTCCCAGGGGGCTTTCGGGGAGACCCAGTACTTC.

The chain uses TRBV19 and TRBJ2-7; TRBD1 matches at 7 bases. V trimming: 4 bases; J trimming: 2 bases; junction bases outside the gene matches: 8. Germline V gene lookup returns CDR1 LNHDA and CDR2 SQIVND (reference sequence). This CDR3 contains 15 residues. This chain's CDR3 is CASSKGTAAPYEQYF. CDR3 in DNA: TGTGCCAGTAGTAAAGGGACAGCTGCCCCCTACGAGCAGTACTTC.

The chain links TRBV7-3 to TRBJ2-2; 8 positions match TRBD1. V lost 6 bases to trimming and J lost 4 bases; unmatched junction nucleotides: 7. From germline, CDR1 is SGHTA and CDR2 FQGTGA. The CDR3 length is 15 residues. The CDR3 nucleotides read TGTGCCAGCAGGCTACAGGGGGACGGCACCGGGGAGCTGTTTTTT. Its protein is CASRLQGDGTGELFF.

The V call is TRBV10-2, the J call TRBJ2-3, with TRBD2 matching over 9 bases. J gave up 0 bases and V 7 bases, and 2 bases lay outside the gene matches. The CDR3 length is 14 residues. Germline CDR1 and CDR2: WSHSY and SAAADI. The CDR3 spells CASKRGESTDTQYF. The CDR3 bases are TGCGCCAGCAAGCGGGGGGAGAGCACAGATACGCAGTATTTT.

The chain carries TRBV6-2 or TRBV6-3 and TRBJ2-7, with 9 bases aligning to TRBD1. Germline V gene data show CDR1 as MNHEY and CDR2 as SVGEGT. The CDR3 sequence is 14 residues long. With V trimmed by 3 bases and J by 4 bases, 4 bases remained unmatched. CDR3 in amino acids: CASSYTGGRYEQYF. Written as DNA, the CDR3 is TGTGCCAGCAGTTATACAGGGGGCAGGTACGAGCAGTACTTC.

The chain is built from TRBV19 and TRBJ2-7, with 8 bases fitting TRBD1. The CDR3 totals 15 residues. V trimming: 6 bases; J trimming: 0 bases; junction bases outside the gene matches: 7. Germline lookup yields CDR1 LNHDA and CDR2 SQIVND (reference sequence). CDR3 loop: CASRPAGGSSYEQYF. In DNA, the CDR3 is TGTGCCAGTAGGCCGGCAGGGGGCAGCTCCTACGAGCAGTACTTC.

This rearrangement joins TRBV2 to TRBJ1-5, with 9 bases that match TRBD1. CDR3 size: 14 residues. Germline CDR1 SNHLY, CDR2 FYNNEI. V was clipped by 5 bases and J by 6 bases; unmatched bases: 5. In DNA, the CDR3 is TGTGCCAGCAGTTCCGGGACAGGGATTCAGCCCCAGCATTTT. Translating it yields CASSSGTGIQPQHF.